This is a list of T cell receptor beta chains from one sample in a study of blood T cell repertoires in COVID-19. TCRdb's copy holds only in-frame clones and misses some; the assay was immunoSEQ multiplex PCR. The profile covers about 170,000 clones, with approximately 82% appearing a single time and around a fifth taken by the ten largest. The specimen sequenced was peripheral blood. Receptor source: a woman in her sixties or seventies who had recovered from COVID-19. Both conserved end residues are part of each CDR3. The order of the fields is clone size, D gene, V gene, J gene, CDR3 DNA, CDR3 protein. A D gene is named only where the DNA matches it firmly. Expanded clones are given a class, and other clones once, few, many or no size at all.

.	TRBD1	TRBV14	TRBJ2-2	TGTGCCAGCAGCCAATTCCAGGGGGTCCCCGGGGAGCTGTTTTTT	CASSQFQGVPGELFF
.	.	TRBV5-1	TRBJ1-1	TGCGCCAGCAGCCGCAACGGGGAGAACACTGAAGCTTTCTTT	CASSRNGENTEAFF
few	.	TRBV5-6	TRBJ2-1	TGTGCCAGCAGCCAATGGGGGACAAGGGTCTTC	CASSQWGTRVF
.	.	TRBV19	TRBJ1-3	TGTGCCACCATGCGCCGGGGGGGAACCTCTGGAAACACCATATATTTT	CATMRRGGTSGNTIYF
.	TRBD1	TRBV7-9	TRBJ1-1	TGTGCCAGCAGCCGCCGGATTGTTTCAGGGGGTGGGAACACTGAAGCTTTCTTT	CASSRRIVSGGGNTEAFF
once	.	TRBV5-1	TRBJ2-1	TGCGCCAGCAGCCCGGACTCCAGCTCCTACAATGAGCAGTTCTTC	CASSPDSSSYNEQFF
.	.	TRBV15	TRBJ1-5	TGTGCCACCAGCGTCCGGGGAGGTGTTAGCAATCAGCCCCAGCATTTT	CATSVRGGVSNQPQHF
.	TRBD1	TRBV5-6	TRBJ1-6	TGTGCCAGCAGCCCAGGGGGCGGTTCACCCCTCCACTTT	CASSPGGGSPLHF
.	TRBD2	TRBV29-1	TRBJ2-7	TGCAGCGTTGACCGGACTAGCGGTGCCTACGAGCAGTACTTC	CSVDRTSGAYEQYF
.	TRBD1	TRBV14	TRBJ1-4	TGTGCCAGCAGCCAAGGTCCCCAACCGGGACAGCTGAATGAAAAACTGTTTTTT	CASSQGPQPGQLNEKLFF
.	.	TRBV7-2	TRBJ1-1	TGTGCCAGCAGTCTCAGGGGGAACACTGAAGCTTTCTTT	CASSLRGNTEAFF
once	TRBD2	TRBV28	TRBJ2-1	TGTGCCAGCAGTCCGGCGGGGACTAGCGAGCACAATGAGCAGTTCTTC	CASSPAGTSEHNEQFF
once	TRBD1	TRBV6-5	TRBJ1-4	TGTGCCAGCAGTAAGCCCGGGACAGGGGGCGAAAAACTGTTTTTT	CASSKPGTGGEKLFF
.	.	TRBV30	TRBJ1-3	TGTGCCTGGAGTGCCCTCGGGGACACCATATATTTT	CAWSALGDTIYF
.	.	TRBV5-1	TRBJ1-4	TGCGCCAGCAGCTTTACGGCGGGGGCTGAAAAACTGTTTTTT	CASSFTAGAEKLFF
.	.	TRBV10-3	TRBJ1-4	TGTGCCATCAGTTCCCCAACCGAGGGTGAAAAACTGTTTTTT	CAISSPTEGEKLFF
.	.	TRBV9	TRBJ2-7	TGTGCCAGCAGCGTAGAGTCAGGCTCCTACGAGCAGTACTTC	CASSVESGSYEQYF
.	TRBD1	TRBV11-2	TRBJ2-2	TGTGCCAGCAGCCGGGACAGGAGGGACACCGGGGAGCTGTTTTTT	CASSRDRRDTGELFF
.	TRBD1	TRBV10-3	TRBJ1-1	TGTGCCATAGGAAGAGACAGGGCCCCTGAAGCTTTCTTT	CAIGRDRAPEAFF
.	TRBD2	TRBV11-2	TRBJ2-7	TGTGCCAGCAGCTTAGCGACTAGCGGGAGAGGTGAGCAGTACTTC	CASSLATSGRGEQYF
.	.	TRBV27	TRBJ2-3	TGTGCCAGCGGGAGAGATACGCAGTATTTT	CASGRDTQYF
.	TRBD1	TRBV27	TRBJ2-3	TGTGCCAGCAGTTTTGCGGACAGGGGGATCTACCACACAGATACGCAGTATTTT	CASSFADRGIYHTDTQYF
.	TRBD1	TRBV28	TRBJ2-7	TGTGCCAGCAGTCCCGGGACAGACTCCTACGAGCAGTACTTC	CASSPGTDSYEQYF
few	TRBD2	TRBV18	TRBJ2-1	TGTGCCAGCTCACCGGGGGGGGGCTACAATGAGCAGTTCTTC	CASSPGGGYNEQFF
many	.	TRBV9	TRBJ2-2	TGTGCCAGCAGCCACACCCCAGCAGGGGGCCTAGCGGCTGGGGAGCTGTTTTTT	CASSHTPAGGLAAGELFF
.	TRBD2	TRBV14	TRBJ2-1	TGTGCCAGCAGCCCCGGGACTAGCGGCGATTTGTCCTACAATGAGCAGTTCTTC	CASSPGTSGDLSYNEQFF
.	TRBD2	TRBV6-5	TRBJ2-7	TGTGCCAGCAACGGGGGGGCGACCTACGAGCAGTACTTC	CASNGGATYEQYF
.	.	TRBV2	TRBJ2-1	TGTGCCAGCAGTACCCGGACTACCAATGAGCAGTTCTTC	CASSTRTTNEQFF
.	TRBD2	TRBV10-3	TRBJ2-5	TGTGCCATCGCCCTCGGAGGCGGGAGGGCCGGGGAGACCCAGTACTTC	CAIALGGGRAGETQYF
few	TRBD2	TRBV3-1/TRBV3-2	TRBJ2-2	TGTGCCAGCAGCCAAGTTCCGGGACTAGCGGGGGGCGTCACCGGGGAGCTGTTTTTT	CASSQVPGLAGGVTGELFF
once	.	TRBV4-2	TRBJ1-4	TGTGCCAGCAGCCAAGCCGCGGGGGGGCCAACTAATGAAAAACTGTTTTTT	CASSQAAGGPTNEKLFF
.	TRBD1	TRBV6-2/TRBV6-3	TRBJ1-5	TGTGCCAGCAGTTACGGCCCGGGACAGGGCCAGTGGGGCAATCAGCCCCAGCATTTT	CASSYGPGQGQWGNQPQHF
.	.	TRBV6-6	TRBJ1-3	TGTGCCAGCGCCGGCGGCGGGCAATCTGGAAACACCATATATTTT	CASAGGGQSGNTIYF
.	.	TRBV4-3	TRBJ2-7	TGCGCCAGCAGCCAAGTTGAACAGGGACACGAGCAGTACTTC	CASSQVEQGHEQYF
.	TRBD2	TRBV10-3	TRBJ2-2	TGTGCCACCAACCTAGCGGGAGTAGGGACCGGGGAGCTGTTTTTT	CATNLAGVGTGELFF
.	.	TRBV18	TRBJ2-3	TGTGCCAGCTCACCAGACACGTACGGGCAGTATTTT	CASSPDTYGQYF
.	TRBD2	TRBV2	TRBJ2-7	TGTGCCAGCAGTGAAGGGGCTAGCGGCCTTAGGAAGCAGTACTTC	CASSEGASGLRKQYF
.	.	TRBV19	TRBJ2-4	TGTGCCAGTAGTATAAGGGCAGGCAGGGAAAACATTCAGTACTTC	CASSIRAGRENIQYF
.	.	TRBV4-1	TRBJ2-3	TGCGCCAGCAGCCCCCAAGGGGGGGGAGGGCCTTCAGATACGCAGTATTTT	CASSPQGGGGPSDTQYF
.	.	TRBV28	TRBJ1-2	TGTGCCAGCACCACAGGGTTTTGGGGCTACACCTTC	CASTTGFWGYTF
.	.	TRBV19	TRBJ1-2	TGTGCCAGTAGTATCGGGAGGGGGACTGGCTACACCTTC	CASSIGRGTGYTF
once	.	TRBV5-4	TRBJ1-1	TGTGCCAGCAGCCCAATGAACACTGAAGCTTTCTTT	CASSPMNTEAFF
.	.	TRBV24-1	TRBJ1-2	TGTGCCACCAGTGATTTGAAGATGGTAGACTACACCTTC	CATSDLKMVDYTF
.	.	TRBV9	TRBJ1-2	TGTGCCAGCAGCCCCCCCCCGAGTGGAGGGTGGGATGGCTACACCTTC	CASSPPPSGGWDGYTF
.	TRBD1	TRBV6-4	TRBJ1-5	TGTGCCAGCAGCGGGACAGGGACAGGGCCCCAGCATTTT	CASSGTGTGPQHF
.	.	TRBV10-2	TRBJ1-1	TGCGCCAGCACCTATGCGGGGGGGAACACTGAAGCTTTCTTT	CASTYAGGNTEAFF
.	.	TRBV30	TRBJ1-2	TGTGCCTGGAGTAGGCAATCGGGGGGCTACACCTTC	CAWSRQSGGYTF
.	.	TRBV6-6	TRBJ1-6	TGTGCCAGCAGTTACCCTTCTACCGGAGCACCCCTCCACTTT	CASSYPSTGAPLHF
.	.	TRBV6-5	TRBJ1-2	TGTGCCAGCCAGGGTGGGCGGGGTGGCTACACCTTC	CASQGGRGGYTF
.	.	TRBV9	TRBJ2-5	TGTGCCAGCAGCGTAGTGGGCTCGGAGGGGGAGACCCAGTACTTC	CASSVVGSEGETQYF
.	TRBD2	TRBV7-6	TRBJ2-7	TGTGCCAGCAGCCTCATAGCGGGAGAGGGCGAGCAGTACTTC	CASSLIAGEGEQYF
once	TRBD1	TRBV20-1	TRBJ2-7	TGCAGTGCTAGTCCGTGGCAGGGGGACTCCTACGAGCAGTACTTC	CSASPWQGDSYEQYF
.	.	TRBV9	TRBJ2-3	TGTGCCAGCAGCGTAGGTACGGGCACAGATACGCAGTATTTT	CASSVGTGTDTQYF